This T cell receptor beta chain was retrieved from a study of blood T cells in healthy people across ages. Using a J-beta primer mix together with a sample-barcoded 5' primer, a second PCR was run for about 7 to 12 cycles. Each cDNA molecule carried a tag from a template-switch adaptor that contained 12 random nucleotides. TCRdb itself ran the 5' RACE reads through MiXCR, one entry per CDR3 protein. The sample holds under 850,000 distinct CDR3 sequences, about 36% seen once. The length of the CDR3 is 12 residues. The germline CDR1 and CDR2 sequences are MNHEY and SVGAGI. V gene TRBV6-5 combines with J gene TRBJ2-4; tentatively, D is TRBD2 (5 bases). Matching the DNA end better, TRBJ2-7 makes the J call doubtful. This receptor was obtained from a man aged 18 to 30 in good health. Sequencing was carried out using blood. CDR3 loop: CASRNPGNEQYF. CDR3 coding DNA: TGTGCCAGCAGGAACCCCGGGAACGAGCAGTACTTC.